This T cell receptor (beta chain) was sequenced for a study of neoadjuvant anti-PD-1 for oral cavity cancer. Blood cells were analyzed directly, without culture or expansion. Only a few counts were recorded for this clone. Trimming took off 5 bases at V and 1 base at J, with 14 bases between the two ends. Germline values: CDR1 SGHTA, CDR2 FQGTGA. The CDR3 covers 16 residues. Blood libraries mostly used around 500 ng genomic DNA, six replicates each. Sequenced by immunoSEQ multiplex PCR; TCRdb stores in-frame clones only, minus some. The table has 14,000 or so clones, around two thirds seen once; the top ten hold just under 3%.

The receptor was derived from a person aged 40 to 85 with oral cavity squamous cell carcinoma. The starting material was PBMCs, obtained before nivolumab (anti-PD-1) treatment. V usage is TRBV7-3 and J usage is TRBJ2-2; either TRBD1 or TRBD2 may fit D (5 bases each). DNA for the CDR3: TGTGCCAGCAGCCTTCATGGGACCCTGAACACCGGGGAGCTGTTTTTT. Its protein is CASSLHGTLNTGELFF.